The sample holds many counts of the clone carrying this TCR beta chain. Its antigen remains unidentified. V shed 4 bases and J shed 4 bases, with 14 bases lying between them. The CDR3 is made up of 15 amino acids. Sorting isolated naive CD8 T cells as CD8+CD4-CCR7+CD45RA+ events. This sample was taken from a study of molecular identifiers for immune sequencing clone quantification. It was with previously described methods and listed TCR primers that bulk TCR libraries were made. TCRdb reprocessed the PCR reads with MiXCR, giving one entry per CDR3 protein. The sample contains approximately 100,000 distinct CDR3 sequences, around 33% of which appear only once. Study results and limitations: Detectable among roughly 920,000 naive cells, according to reports, was Jurkat TCR RNA spiked in from one cell. Because of identical TCR molecules sharing a barcode, sizes of highly expanded clones could be underestimated.

The rearrangement links TRBV23-1 to TRBJ1-5; possible D gene TRBD1, 6 bases. TRBV23-1 has ORF status, its function being uncertain. This TCR derives from a human donor in good health. Some libraries in this study had Jurkat cell RNA spiked in. Sequenced: naive CD8+ T cells from blood, with Jurkat cell RNA spiked in. Described subset: FACS-sorted CD8+CD4-CCR7+CD45RA+ naive T cells. The CDR3 sequence is CASSRPRTANQPQHF. CDR3 nucleotides: TGCGCCAGCAGTCGCCCCAGGACAGCAAATCAGCCCCAGCATTTT.